This TCR beta chain was captured in a study of cytomegalovirus exposure and HLA in healthy donors. The J segment lost 8 bases and the V segment lost 9 bases, leaving 8 bases of the junction unmatched. From germline, CDR1 is LNHDA and CDR2 SQIVND (reference sequence). The length of the CDR3 is 14 residues. Primers: 60 Vbeta forward and 13 Jbeta reverse. Only in-frame clones appear in the TCRdb table, and some are missing; sequencing was by immunoSEQ multiplex PCR. The table includes approximately 100,000 clones, around three quarters detected once. The clonotype comes from a woman aged 50 to 60 in good health and CMV-seropositive. This rearrangement joins TRBV19 to TRBJ1-4, with 11 bases aligning to TRBD1. The sequencing input was PBMCs. As DNA, the CDR3 is TGTGCCAGCCGCTACCGGGACAGGGGGGAAAAACTGTTTTTT. Translated: CASRYRDRGEKLFF.